The clone carrying this T cell receptor beta chain was counted many times. The target antigen is unknown. The source of the sample is a study of blood T cells in healthy people across ages. The overall study: Per two T cells, template switching captured roughly one barcoded beta molecule. Study-level points and caveats: PBMCs were not sorted, which prevented a conclusive comparison of naive versus antigen-experienced cells.

A sample-barcoded 5' primer and a J-beta primer mix were used in a second PCR of about 7 to 12 cycles. Each CDR3 protein is one row after TCRdb ran MiXCR on the 5' RACE reads. The sample carries about 1.1 million distinct CDR3 sequences, about two fifths recorded once. The source of this sequence is a man aged 18 to 29 in good health. Material for sequencing was blood.

The CDR3 DNA sequence: TGTGCCAGCAGCAAAACTAGCGGGGAAAACTACGAGCAGTACTTC. This encodes CASSKTSGENYEQYF. The chain couples TRBV7-3 to TRBJ2-7; 10 bases match TRBD2. Per germline, CDR1 SGHTA and CDR2 FQGTGA. This CDR3 contains 15 residues. The ends lost 5 bases at V and 3 bases at J; junction bases unmatched: 7.